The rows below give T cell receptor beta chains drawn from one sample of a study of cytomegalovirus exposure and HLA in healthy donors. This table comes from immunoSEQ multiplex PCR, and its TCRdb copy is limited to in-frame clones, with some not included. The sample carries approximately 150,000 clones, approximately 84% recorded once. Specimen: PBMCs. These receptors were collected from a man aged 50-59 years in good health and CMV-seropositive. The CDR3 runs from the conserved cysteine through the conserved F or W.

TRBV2 CASSWSSGGGQPQHF
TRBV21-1 CASSPTGTINSPLHF
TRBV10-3 CAISESVGGQPQHF
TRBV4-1 CASSQGRESSYNEQFF
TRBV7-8 CASSTSGSTVSGANVLTF
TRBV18 CASSRGGGTEAFF
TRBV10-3 CAISEMRGSTDTQYF
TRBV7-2 CASSFRTSGISSYNEQFF
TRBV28 CANGGGGSGVF
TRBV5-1 CASSLDPSGRANEQFF
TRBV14 CASSLYGNTEAFF
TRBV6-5 CASSRGSPGYGYTF
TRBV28 CASSLPTGGGGELFF
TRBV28 CASTYTGEKLFF
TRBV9 CASSIGGEETQYF
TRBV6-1 CASSDRTGRVEQYF
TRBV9 CASSATHKFYEQYF
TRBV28 CASSLPLAGRETQYF
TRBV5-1 CASSSPGQNTEAFF
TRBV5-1 CASSPEPGGGRNYGYTF
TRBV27 CASSYSGNSYEQYF
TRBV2 CASKGTSGRNEQFF
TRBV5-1 CASSFSGRGDEQYF
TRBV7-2 CASSLVGTGRNQPQHF
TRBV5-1 CASSLSSGVVGYTF
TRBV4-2 CASSHTGGSYEQYF
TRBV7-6 CASSSWTEYNEQFF
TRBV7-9 CASSPGLAGGYSYNEQFF
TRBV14 CASSPGVLQPQHF
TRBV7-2 CASSPGLETDTQYF
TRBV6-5 CASSYSGTLYGGAFF
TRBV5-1 CASSLSASGGAGETQYF
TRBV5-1 CASSRESTGVRYEQYF
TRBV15 CATSRDQGRYEQYF
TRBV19 CASSIIVLSGLAGGLNEQFF
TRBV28 CASSPLGAPLHF